One TCR beta chain is described in this entry. Its antigen is undetermined. Trimming pared 3 bases from V and 0 bases from J, leaving 9 bases between. This CDR3 contains 15 residues. Germline CDR1 SNHLY, CDR2 FYNNEI. TCRdb keeps only in-frame clones here, not all; method: immunoSEQ multiplex PCR. Counted here are tens of thousands of clones, 87% occurring once; the ten biggest clones make up roughly 0.35%. These data come from a study of OX40 agonist ivuxolimab in advanced cancers. Across the whole study: Earlier treatment with anti-PD-1, anti-PD-L1 or anti-CTLA-4 was permitted, and around 43% had received some. Three dose-escalation patients had partial responses: one with hepatocellular carcinoma and two with cutaneous melanoma. Whole-study findings and limits: The study found that CD8+ T cells averaged more expanded clones than CD4+.

The chain uses TRBV2 and TRBJ1-3; TRBD1 might be the D (6 bases). The sequences come from CD4+ or CD8+ T cells sorted from blood, collected in a trial of the OX40 agonist ivuxolimab. The clonotype was recovered from an adult with an advanced solid tumor such as melanoma, head and neck, liver or kidney cancer. CDR3 region: CASSEGHPSGNTIYF. In DNA form, the CDR3 reads TGTGCCAGCAGTGAGGGACACCCCTCTGGAAACACCATATATTTT.